Shown below are 23 T cell receptor beta chains from a single sample sequenced in a study of T cell responses to AZD1222 COVID-19 vaccine. Assay: immunoSEQ multiplex PCR; the TCRdb copy retains only in-frame clones and omits some. The table lists 80,000 or so clones, nearly 85% of them singletons. The material was peripheral blood, obtained on day 0 of AZD1222 vaccination. The receptors were gathered from an adult in good health.

The chain uses TRBV11-3 and TRBJ1-2; no clear D gene. This CDR3 is 15 amino acids long. V lost 7 bases, J lost 0 bases, and 15 bases lay in between. Per the germline V gene, CDR1 is SGHNT and CDR2 is YENEEA. CDR3 sequence reads: CASKESGGANYGYTF. In DNA, the CDR3 is TGTGCCAGCAAGGAATCCGGAGGCGCTAACTATGGCTACACCTTC.

To note about this clone: Other DNA sequences from this sample encode an identical CDR3 as well. The chain is built from TRBV5-1 and TRBJ1-2; D perhaps matches TRBD1 (5 bases). Germline lookup yields CDR1 SGHRS and CDR2 YFSETQ. V was clipped by 4 bases and J by 3 bases, with 10 bases between them. CDR3 length: 13 residues. Written as DNA, the CDR3 is TGCGCCAGCAGCAGCGGGACGGACTATGGCTACACCTTC. Its protein product is CASSSGTDYGYTF.

The chain couples TRBV4-2 to TRBJ2-3, with D perhaps assigned TRBD1 or TRBD2 (6 bases each). Trimming left V 1 base short and J 2 bases short, with 16 bases between. The CDR3 is 17 amino acids. Germline loops: CDR1 LGHNA, CDR2 YNFKEQ. For the CDR3, the DNA is TGTGCCAGCAGCCAAGGGGCCGGGGGCCAATACACAGATACGCAGTATTTT. It encodes CASSQGAGGQYTDTQYF.

The chain combines TRBV2 with TRBJ2-5, with 11 positions matching TRBD2. Germline V gene data show CDR1 as SNHLY and CDR2 as FYNNEI. The CDR3 covers 19 residues. V shed 9 bases and J 4 bases; nucleotides not matched to a gene: 22. CDR3 loop: CARGAMTSGAGLFAETQYF. The CDR3 DNA sequence: TGTGCCAGGGGGGCCATGACTAGCGGGGCTGGCCTCTTCGCAGAGACCCAGTACTTC.

J is TRBJ2-6 and V is TRBV12-3 or TRBV12-4; D remains unclear. Trimming stripped 6 bases from V and 1 base from J, with 4 bases between. The CDR3 spans 13 residues. This CDR3 is CASSRSGANVLTF. For the CDR3, the DNA is TGTGCCAGCAGCCGTTCTGGGGCCAACGTCCTGACTTTC.

The chain combines TRBV3-1 (or the pseudogene TRBV3-2) with TRBJ1-2; D might be TRBD1 (5 bases). The V and J ends lost 3 bases and 2 bases respectively, with 16 bases between them. The CDR3 has 16 residues. In germline, CDR1 is LGHDT, CDR2 YNNKEL (reference sequence). The CDR3 region has the DNA TGTGCCAGCAGCCACGGGGGAGGGGTCCCCAACTATGGCTACACCTTC. Amino acid sequence: CASSHGGGVPNYGYTF.

The J gene is TRBJ2-2, the V gene TRBV2; TRBD1 is a possible D gene (6 bases). Germline V lookup: CDR1 SNHLY, CDR2 FYNNEI. This CDR3 spans 15 amino acids. Trimming removed 3 bases from V and 2 bases from J, with 10 bases in between. CDR3: CASSEEQGNTGELFF. The CDR3, as DNA: TGTGCCAGCAGTGAGGAACAGGGTAACACCGGGGAGCTGTTTTTT.

With respect to this clone: At one end, the junction sequence differs from germline, possibly due to a read error. This chain links TRBV3-1 (or the pseudogene TRBV3-2) with TRBJ2-7; tentatively, D is TRBD1 (6 bases). Germline values: CDR1 LGHDT, CDR2 YNNKEL (reference sequence). The CDR3 extends over 13 amino acids. CDR3 nucleotide sequence: TGCGCGACTGGGGGCAGGAAAGCCTACGAGCAGTACTTC. Translation: CATGGRKAYEQYF.

This clone was detected only a few times. The chain is built from TRBV7-9 and TRBJ1-5; D gene ambiguous. Germline lookup yields CDR1 SEHNR and CDR2 FQNEAQ (reference sequence). Trimming took off 2 bases at V and 0 bases at J, with 5 bases between the two ends. This CDR3 is built from 14 residues. DNA of the CDR3: TGTGCCAGCAGCTTAACAGATAGCAATCAGCCCCAGCATTTT. Amino acids: CASSLTDSNQPQHF.

The J gene is TRBJ2-7, the V gene TRBV9; either TRBD1 or TRBD2 may supply D (5 bases each). Looked up from germline, CDR1 is SGDLS and CDR2 is YYNGEE. This CDR3 comprises 14 residues. With 3 bases removed from V and 0 bases from J, the gap between germline ends came to 10 bases. This chain's CDR3 is CASSAGRNSYEQYF. For the CDR3, the DNA is TGTGCCAGCAGCGCGGGACGGAACTCCTACGAGCAGTACTTC.

The chain is built from TRBV7-2 and TRBJ2-7, with 9 bases aligning to TRBD1. CDR1 is SGHTA and CDR2 is FQGNSA in the germline V gene. This CDR3 spans 15 amino acids. V dropped 1 base and J dropped 4; count of bases not matched to a gene: 5. The CDR3 nucleotides read TGTGCCAGCAGCTTAGAGGGACAGGGCCTTTACGAGCAGTACTTC. Translating gives CASSLEGQGLYEQYF.

This sequence joins TRBV5-3 and TRBJ1-5, with D possibly being TRBD1 (6 bases). TRBV5-3 is an open reading frame, and its role is uncertain. The germline V and J ends were trimmed by 6 bases and 0 bases, with 28 bases remaining between them. The CDR3 spans 20 residues. CDR3 amino acids: CARNGERGQVIPVSNQPQHF. The CDR3, as DNA: TGTGCCAGAAACGGGGAACGGGGGCAGGTCATCCCTGTTAGCAATCAGCCCCAGCATTTT.

The chain is built from TRBV9 and TRBJ1-5, with D perhaps TRBD1 (5 bases). The CDR3 covers 15 residues. CDR1 SGDLS and CDR2 YYNGEE come from the germline V gene. V dropped 1 base and J dropped 2 bases, with 10 bases sitting between them. This CDR3 is CASSVSGSGNQPQHF. CDR3 nucleotide sequence: TGTGCCAGCAGCGTATCAGGGAGTGGCAATCAGCCCCAGCATTTT.

V and J are TRBV19 and TRBJ2-1, with a possible D match to TRBD2 (7 bases). Trimming pared 1 base from V and 3 bases from J, leaving 13 bases between. This CDR3 is built from 16 residues. Germline V gives CDR1 LNHDA, CDR2 SQIVND (reference sequence). The CDR3 DNA is TGTGCCAGTAGTATAGGGGGGGGCCAAATCTACAATGAGCAGTTCTTC. Its protein product is CASSIGGGQIYNEQFF.

The genes are TRBV29-1 and TRBJ2-7; 7 bases agree with TRBD2. The CDR3 is made up of 16 amino acids. The V gene end was trimmed by 3 bases and the J gene end by 0 bases; junction bases not matched to a gene: 11. From germline, CDR1 is SQVTM and CDR2 ANQGSEA. The CDR3 here is CSVEGSTGGPSYEQYF. In DNA, the CDR3 is TGCAGCGTTGAGGGGTCAACGGGAGGCCCCTCCTACGAGCAGTACTTC.

The chain carries TRBV7-2 and TRBJ1-1; 7 bases are shared with TRBD1. The germline gives CDR1 SGHTA, CDR2 FQGNSA. Losses at the gene ends were 5 bases for V and 1 base for J; bases not matched to a gene: 7. This CDR3 has 15 amino acids. CDR3: CASSTTGAANTEAFF. CDR3 in DNA: TGTGCCAGCAGCACCACAGGGGCCGCGAACACTGAAGCTTTCTTT.

The V and J genes are TRBV19 and TRBJ1-5; the D is unclear. Trimming left V 5 bases short and J 0 bases short, with 11 bases between. The CDR3 is made up of 15 amino acids. Germline V gene sequence: CDR1 LNHDA, CDR2 SQIVND (reference sequence). As DNA, the CDR3 is TGTGCCAGTAGTTCTCCAGGACTTAGCAATCAGCCCCAGCATTTT. It specifies CASSSPGLSNQPQHF.

The chain has TRBV28 and TRBJ1-4; TRBD1 matches 9 bases. V was pared by 5 bases and J by 6 bases, with 7 bases of the junction left unmatched. Looked up from germline, CDR1 is MDHEN and CDR2 is SYDVKM. The CDR3 spans 15 residues. CDR3 amino acids: CASSPEGQGYEKLFF. The DNA for the CDR3 is TGTGCCAGCAGTCCTGAAGGACAGGGGTATGAAAAACTGTTTTTT.

This sequence joins TRBV5-1 and TRBJ2-2, with a possible D match to TRBD1 (6 bases). The V end was cut by 0 bases, the J end by 5 bases, with 11 bases between. From germline, CDR1 is SGHRS and CDR2 YFSETQ. The CDR3 is made up of 15 amino acids. CDR3 nucleotides: TGCGCCAGCAGCTTGGAAGAGGGGGTTACCGGGGAGCTGTTTTTT. This sequence encodes CASSLEEGVTGELFF.

V usage is TRBV5-1 and J usage is TRBJ1-5; 9 nucleotides match TRBD1. V was pared by 0 bases and J by 0 bases, with 7 bases of the junction left unmatched. The V gene's germline CDR1 is SGHRS and CDR2 YFSETQ. CDR3 length: 18 residues. CDR3: CASSLDGTGINSNQPQHF. The DNA of the CDR3 is TGCGCCAGCAGCTTGGACGGGACAGGGATTAATAGCAATCAGCCCCAGCATTTT. The complete variable domain, with remaining parts taken from reference TRBV5-1 and TRBJ1-5, reads KAGVTQTPRYLIKTRGQQVTLSCSPISGHRSVSWYQQTPGQGLQFLFEYFSETQRNKGNFPGRFSGRQFSNSRSEMNVSTLELGDSALYLCASSLDGTGINSNQPQHFGDGTRLSIL.

The chain joins TRBV5-5 to TRBJ2-7, with 9 bases fitting TRBD1. The V gene's germline CDR1 is SGHKS and CDR2 YYEKEE (reference sequence). Trimming took 4 bases from V and 0 from J; bases not matched to a gene: 5. CDR3 length equals 15 residues. Here the CDR3 reads CASSATGGSSYEQYF. CDR3 bases: TGTGCCAGCAGCGCGACAGGGGGGAGCTCCTACGAGCAGTACTTC.

The CDR3 DNA is TGTGCCAGCTCGAGCGCCATACAGGGTTACACTGAAGCTTTCTTT. Encoded protein: CASSSAIQGYTEAFF. The chain joins TRBV18 to TRBJ1-1; tentative D call: TRBD1 (6 bases). The CDR3 runs 15 residues. Per germline, CDR1 KGHSH and CDR2 LQKENI. Between the trimmed V and J ends, which lost 6 bases and 3 bases, there was a span of 17 bases.

This clone was observed a single time. V and J are TRBV11-2 and TRBJ1-1; unclear D gene. The length of the CDR3 is 13 residues. V lost 3 bases and J 6 bases, leaving 11 bases between the germline ends. The germline V gene has CDR1 SGHAT and CDR2 FQNNGV. The CDR3 nucleotides read TGTGCCAGCAGCTTTCGGCGCGACGCTGAAGCTTTCTTT. Translated: CASSFRRDAEAFF.